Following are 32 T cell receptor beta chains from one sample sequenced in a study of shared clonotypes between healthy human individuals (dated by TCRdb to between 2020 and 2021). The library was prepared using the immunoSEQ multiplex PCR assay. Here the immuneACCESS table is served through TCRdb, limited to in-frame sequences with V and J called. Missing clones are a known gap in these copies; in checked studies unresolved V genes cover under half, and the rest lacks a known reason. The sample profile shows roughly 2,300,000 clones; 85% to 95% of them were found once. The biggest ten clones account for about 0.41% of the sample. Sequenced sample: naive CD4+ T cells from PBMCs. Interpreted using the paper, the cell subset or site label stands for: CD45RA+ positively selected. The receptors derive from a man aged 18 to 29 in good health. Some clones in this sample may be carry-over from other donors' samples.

CDR3 bases: TGTGCCAGCAGTTACGCCGGAGGATACACTGAAGCTTTCTTT. Its translation: CASSYAGGYTEAFF. The V call is TRBV6-5, the J call TRBJ1-1; D gene uncertain. The CDR3 is 14 amino acids. Germline V lookup: CDR1 MNHEY, CDR2 SVGAGI. With 2 bases removed from V and 3 bases from J, the gap between germline ends came to 10 bases.

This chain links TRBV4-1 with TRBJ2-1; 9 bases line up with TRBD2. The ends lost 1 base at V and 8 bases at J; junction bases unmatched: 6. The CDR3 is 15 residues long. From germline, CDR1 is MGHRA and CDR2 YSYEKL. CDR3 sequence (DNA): TGCGCCAGCAGCCAAGTCGGAGTAGCGGGGGATGAGCAGTTCTTC. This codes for CASSQVGVAGDEQFF.

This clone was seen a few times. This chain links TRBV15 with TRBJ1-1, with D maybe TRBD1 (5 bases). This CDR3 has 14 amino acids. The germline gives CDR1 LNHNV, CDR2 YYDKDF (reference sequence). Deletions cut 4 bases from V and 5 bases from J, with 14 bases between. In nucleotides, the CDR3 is TGTGCCACCAGCAACCCCTACAGGTCGACTGAAGCTTTCTTT. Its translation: CATSNPYRSTEAFF. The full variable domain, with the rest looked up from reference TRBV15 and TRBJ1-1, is DAMVIQNPRYQVTQFGKPVTLSCSQTLNHNVMYWYQQKSSQAPKLLFHYYDKDFNNEADTPDNFQSRRPNTSFCFLDIRSPGLGDTAMYLCATSNPYRSTEAFFGQGTRLTVV.

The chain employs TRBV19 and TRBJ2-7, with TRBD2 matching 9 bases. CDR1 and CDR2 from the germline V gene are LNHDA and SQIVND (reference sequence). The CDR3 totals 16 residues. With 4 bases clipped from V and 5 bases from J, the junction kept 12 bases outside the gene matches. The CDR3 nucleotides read TGTGCCAGTAGTAGACCGAGTGGGACTAGCTACCACGAGCAGTACTTC. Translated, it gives CASSRPSGTSYHEQYF.

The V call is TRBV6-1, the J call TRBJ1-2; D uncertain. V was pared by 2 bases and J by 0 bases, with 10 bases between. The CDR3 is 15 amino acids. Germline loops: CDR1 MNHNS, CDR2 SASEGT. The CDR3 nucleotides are TGTGCCAGCAGTGAAACACCCAGAGCTAACTATGGCTACACCTTC. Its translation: CASSETPRANYGYTF.

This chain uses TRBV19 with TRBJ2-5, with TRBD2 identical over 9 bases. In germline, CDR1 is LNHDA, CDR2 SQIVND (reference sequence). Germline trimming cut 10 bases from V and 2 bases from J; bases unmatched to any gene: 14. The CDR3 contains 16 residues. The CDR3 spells CATTPGRLAVQETQYF. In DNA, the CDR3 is TGTGCCACCACTCCCGGGCGACTAGCGGTACAAGAGACCCAGTACTTC.

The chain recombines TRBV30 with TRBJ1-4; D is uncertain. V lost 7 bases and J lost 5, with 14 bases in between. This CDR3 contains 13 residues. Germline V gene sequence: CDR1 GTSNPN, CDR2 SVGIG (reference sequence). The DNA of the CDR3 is TGTGCCTCACTTCGGGAGAGAAATGAAAAACTGTTTTTT. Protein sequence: CASLRERNEKLFF.

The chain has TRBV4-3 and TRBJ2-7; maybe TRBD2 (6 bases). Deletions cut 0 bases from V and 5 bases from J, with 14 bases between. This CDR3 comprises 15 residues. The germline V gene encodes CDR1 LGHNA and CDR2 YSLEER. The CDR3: CASSQDFRETDEQYF. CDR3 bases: TGCGCCAGCAGCCAAGATTTTCGGGAGACCGACGAGCAGTACTTC.

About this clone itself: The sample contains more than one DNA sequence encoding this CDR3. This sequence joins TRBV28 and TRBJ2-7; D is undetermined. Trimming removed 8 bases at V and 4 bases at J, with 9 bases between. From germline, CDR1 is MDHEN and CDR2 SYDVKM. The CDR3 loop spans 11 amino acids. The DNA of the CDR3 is TGTGCCAGCTCCTCCGGTTACGAGCAGTACTTC. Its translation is CASSSGYEQYF.

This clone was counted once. CDR3: CASSIGLSYGYTF. For the CDR3, the DNA is TGCGCCAGCAGCATTGGACTTTCGTATGGCTACACCTTC. This chain links TRBV5-1 with TRBJ1-2; D is undetermined. V was clipped by 4 bases and J by 5 bases, with 12 bases between them. This CDR3 comprises 13 residues. Germline V lookup: CDR1 SGHRS, CDR2 YFSETQ.

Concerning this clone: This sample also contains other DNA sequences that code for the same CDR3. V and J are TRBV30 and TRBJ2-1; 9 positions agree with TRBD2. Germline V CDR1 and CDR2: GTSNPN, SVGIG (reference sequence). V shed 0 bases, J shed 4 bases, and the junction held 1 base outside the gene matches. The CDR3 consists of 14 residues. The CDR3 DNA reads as TGTGCCTGGAGTGTCGCGGGAGGGTACAATGAGCAGTTCTTC. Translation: CAWSVAGGYNEQFF.

The DNA of the CDR3 is TGTGCCAGCAGCTTGGGGCAGCTGAGTTGGTACGAGCAGTACTTC. Translated: CASSLGQLSWYEQYF. The chain joins TRBV5-5 to TRBJ2-7, with D hard to call. The CDR3 covers 15 residues. V was clipped by 0 bases and J by 4 bases, with 14 bases between them. Germline assignment: CDR1 SGHKS and CDR2 YYEKEE (reference sequence).

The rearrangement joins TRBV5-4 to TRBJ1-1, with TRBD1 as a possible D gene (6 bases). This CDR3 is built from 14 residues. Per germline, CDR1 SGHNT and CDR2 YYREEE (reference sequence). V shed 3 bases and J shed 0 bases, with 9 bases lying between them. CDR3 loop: CASSSRQVNTEAFF. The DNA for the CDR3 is TGTGCCAGCAGCTCAAGACAGGTGAACACTGAAGCTTTCTTT.

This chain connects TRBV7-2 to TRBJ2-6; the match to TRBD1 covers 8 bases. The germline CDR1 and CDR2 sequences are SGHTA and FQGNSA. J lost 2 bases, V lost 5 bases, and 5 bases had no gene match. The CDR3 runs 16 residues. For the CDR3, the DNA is TGTGCCAGCAGCACAACAGGGGGAGCTGGGGCCAACGTCCTGACTTTC. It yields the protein CASSTTGGAGANVLTF.

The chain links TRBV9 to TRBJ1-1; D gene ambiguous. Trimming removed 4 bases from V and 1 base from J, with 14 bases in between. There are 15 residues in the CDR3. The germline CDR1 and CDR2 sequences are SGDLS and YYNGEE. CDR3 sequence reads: CASSPRQAANTEAFF. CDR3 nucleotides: TGTGCCAGCAGCCCCCGACAAGCTGCGAACACTGAAGCTTTCTTT.

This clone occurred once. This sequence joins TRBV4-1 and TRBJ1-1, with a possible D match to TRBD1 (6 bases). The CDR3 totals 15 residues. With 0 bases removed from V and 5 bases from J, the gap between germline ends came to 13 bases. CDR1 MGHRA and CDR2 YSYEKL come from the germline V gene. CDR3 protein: CASSQEWGRGTEAFF. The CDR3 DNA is TGCGCCAGCAGCCAAGAGTGGGGGCGCGGTACTGAAGCTTTCTTT.

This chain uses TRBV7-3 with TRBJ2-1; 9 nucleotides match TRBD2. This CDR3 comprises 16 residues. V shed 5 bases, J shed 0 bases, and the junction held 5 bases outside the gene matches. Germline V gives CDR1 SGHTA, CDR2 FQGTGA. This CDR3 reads CASSGRLAASYNEQFF. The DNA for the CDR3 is TGTGCCAGCAGCGGACGACTAGCGGCCTCCTACAATGAGCAGTTCTTC.

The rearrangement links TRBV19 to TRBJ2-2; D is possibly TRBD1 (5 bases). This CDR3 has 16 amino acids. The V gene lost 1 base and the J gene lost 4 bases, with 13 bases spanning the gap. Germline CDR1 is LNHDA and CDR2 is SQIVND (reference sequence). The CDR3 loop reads CASSIGDRRGTGELFF. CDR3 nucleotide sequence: TGTGCCAGTAGTATAGGAGATCGTAGGGGCACCGGGGAGCTGTTTTTT. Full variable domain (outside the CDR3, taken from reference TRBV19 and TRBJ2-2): DGGITQSPKYLFRKEGQNVTLSCEQNLNHDAMYWYRQDPGQGLRLIYYSQIVNDFQKGDIAEGYSVSREKKESFPLTVTSAQKNPTAFYLCASSIGDRRGTGELFFGEGSRLTVL.

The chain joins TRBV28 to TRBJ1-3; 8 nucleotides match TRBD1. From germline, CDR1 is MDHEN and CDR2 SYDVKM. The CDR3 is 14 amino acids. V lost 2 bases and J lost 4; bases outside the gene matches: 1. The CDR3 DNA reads TGTGCCAGCAGTTTAGGGGACAGGGGAAACACCATATATTTT. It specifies CASSLGDRGNTIYF.

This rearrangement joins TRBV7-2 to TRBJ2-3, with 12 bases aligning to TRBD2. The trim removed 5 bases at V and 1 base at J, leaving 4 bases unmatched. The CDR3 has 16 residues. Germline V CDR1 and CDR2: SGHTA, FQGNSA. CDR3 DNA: TGTGCCAGCAGCACGCGACTAGCGGGAGGCACAGATACGCAGTATTTT. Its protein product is CASSTRLAGGTDTQYF.

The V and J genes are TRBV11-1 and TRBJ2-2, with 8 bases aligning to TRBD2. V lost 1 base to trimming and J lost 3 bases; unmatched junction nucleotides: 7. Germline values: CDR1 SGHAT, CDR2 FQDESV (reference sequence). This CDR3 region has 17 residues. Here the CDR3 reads CASSLEGAGDYTGELFF. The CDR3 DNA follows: TGTGCCAGCAGCTTAGAAGGAGCGGGAGATTACACCGGGGAGCTGTTTTTT.

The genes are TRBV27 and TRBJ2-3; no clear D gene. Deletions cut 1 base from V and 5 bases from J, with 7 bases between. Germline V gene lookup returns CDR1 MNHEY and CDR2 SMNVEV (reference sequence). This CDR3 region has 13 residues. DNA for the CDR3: TGTGCCAGCAGTTTATTAGCCGTAGATACGCAGTATTTT. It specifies CASSLLAVDTQYF.

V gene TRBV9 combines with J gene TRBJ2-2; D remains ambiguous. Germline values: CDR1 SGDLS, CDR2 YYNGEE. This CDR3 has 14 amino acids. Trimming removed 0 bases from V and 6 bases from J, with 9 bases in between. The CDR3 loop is CASSVEFTPGELFF. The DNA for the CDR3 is TGTGCCAGCAGCGTAGAGTTTACACCCGGGGAGCTGTTTTTT. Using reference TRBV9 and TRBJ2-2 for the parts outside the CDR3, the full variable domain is DSGVTQTPKHLITATGQRVTLRCSPRSGDLSVYWYQQSLDQGLQFLIQYYNGEERAKGNILERFSAQQFPDLHSELNLSSLELGDSALYFCASSVEFTPGELFFGEGSRLTVL.

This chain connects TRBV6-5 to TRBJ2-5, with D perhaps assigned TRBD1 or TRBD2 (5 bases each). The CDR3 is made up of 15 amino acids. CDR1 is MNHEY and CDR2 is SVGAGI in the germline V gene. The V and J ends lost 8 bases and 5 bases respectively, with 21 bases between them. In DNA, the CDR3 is TGTGCCAGCCGTAGGTCGTCTGGGGGATTCGAGACCCAGTACTTC. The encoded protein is CASRRSSGGFETQYF.

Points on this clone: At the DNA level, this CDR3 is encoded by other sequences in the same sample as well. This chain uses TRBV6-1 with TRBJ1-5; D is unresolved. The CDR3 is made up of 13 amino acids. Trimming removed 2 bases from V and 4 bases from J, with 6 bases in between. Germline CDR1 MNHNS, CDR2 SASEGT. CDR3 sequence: CASSELVNQPQHF. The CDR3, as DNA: TGTGCCAGCAGTGAACTAGTGAATCAGCCCCAGCATTTT.

The CDR3: CASSMGEGYGYTF. CDR3 in DNA: TGCGCCAGCAGTATGGGGGAAGGCTATGGCTACACCTTC. The rearrangement uses TRBV5-1 and TRBJ1-2, with TRBD1 as a possible D gene (5 bases). The germline V and J ends were trimmed by 5 bases and 4 bases, with 12 bases remaining between them. CDR1 is SGHRS and CDR2 is YFSETQ in the germline V gene. This CDR3 comprises 13 residues.

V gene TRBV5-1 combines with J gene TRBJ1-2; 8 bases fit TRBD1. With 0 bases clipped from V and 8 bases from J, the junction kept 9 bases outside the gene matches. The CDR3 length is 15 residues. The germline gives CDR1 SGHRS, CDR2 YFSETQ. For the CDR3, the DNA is TGCGCCAGCAGCTTGGATTATGGACAGGGTTACGGCTACACCTTC. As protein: CASSLDYGQGYGYTF. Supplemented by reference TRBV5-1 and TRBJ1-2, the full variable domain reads KAGVTQTPRYLIKTRGQQVTLSCSPISGHRSVSWYQQTPGQGLQFLFEYFSETQRNKGNFPGRFSGRQFSNSRSEMNVSTLELGDSALYLCASSLDYGQGYGYTFGSGTRLTVV.

The CDR3 DNA is TGCAGCGTTGAGGGGACAGCCGAGAGACTGTATGGCTACACCTTC. Protein: CSVEGTAERLYGYTF. The chain employs TRBV29-1 and TRBJ1-2, with 7 bases aligning to TRBD1. The CDR3 spans 15 residues. Germline V gene lookup returns CDR1 SQVTM and CDR2 ANQGSEA. The V gene end was trimmed by 3 bases and the J gene end by 5 bases; junction bases not matched to a gene: 12. Drawing the rest from reference TRBV29-1 and TRBJ1-2, the complete variable domain is SAVISQKPSRDICQRGTSLTIQCQVDSQVTMMFWYRQQPGQSLTLIATANQGSEATYESGFVIDKFPISRPNLTFSTLTVSNMSPEDSSIYLCSVEGTAERLYGYTFGSGTRLTVV.

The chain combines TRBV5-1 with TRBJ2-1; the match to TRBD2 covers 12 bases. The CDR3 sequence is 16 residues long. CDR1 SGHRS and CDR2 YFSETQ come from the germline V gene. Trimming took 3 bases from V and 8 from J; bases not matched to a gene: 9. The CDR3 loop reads CASSSVGTSGSDEQFF. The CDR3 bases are TGCGCCAGCAGCTCGGTTGGGACTAGCGGGTCGGATGAGCAGTTCTTC. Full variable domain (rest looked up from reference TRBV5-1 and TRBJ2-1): KAGVTQTPRYLIKTRGQQVTLSCSPISGHRSVSWYQQTPGQGLQFLFEYFSETQRNKGNFPGRFSGRQFSNSRSEMNVSTLELGDSALYLCASSSVGTSGSDEQFFGPGTRLTVL.

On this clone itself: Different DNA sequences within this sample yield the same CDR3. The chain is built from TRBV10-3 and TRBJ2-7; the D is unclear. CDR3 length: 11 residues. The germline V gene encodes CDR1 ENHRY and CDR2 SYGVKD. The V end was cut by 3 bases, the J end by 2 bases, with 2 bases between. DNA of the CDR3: TGTGCCATCAGTGAAACCTACGAGCAGTACTTC. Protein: CAISETYEQYF.

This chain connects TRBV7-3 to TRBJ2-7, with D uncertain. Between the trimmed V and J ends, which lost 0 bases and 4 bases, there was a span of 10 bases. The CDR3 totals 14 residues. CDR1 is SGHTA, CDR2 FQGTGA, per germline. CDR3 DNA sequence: TGTGCCAGCAGCTTAACGCCGACGAGTTACGAGCAGTACTTC. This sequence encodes CASSLTPTSYEQYF.

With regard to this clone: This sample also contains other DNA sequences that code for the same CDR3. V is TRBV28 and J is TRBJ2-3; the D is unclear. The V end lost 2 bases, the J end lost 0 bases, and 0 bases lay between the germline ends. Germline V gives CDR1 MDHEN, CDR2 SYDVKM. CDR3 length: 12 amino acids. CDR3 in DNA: TGTGCCAGCAGTTTAAGCACAGATACGCAGTATTTT. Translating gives CASSLSTDTQYF.